This T cell receptor beta chain was retrieved from a study of identical twins. Study results and limitations: Carriage of fewer insertions was seen in abundant cord blood beta clonotypes, whereas memory repertoires showed none. Models predicted too little out-of-frame TCR alpha sharing in monozygotic twins. Part of the zero-insertion signal could reflect confounding by invariant MAIT and iNKT cells.

On this clonotype: What it binds is not known.

This CDR3 is built from 18 residues. Trimming took 2 bases from V and 6 from J, leaving 23 bases between them. In TCRdb, the 5' RACE reads were re-called with MiXCR into one record per CDR3 protein. Here the sample spans approximately 1.8 million distinct CDR3 sequences, around 33% being singletons. Every donor was a healthy Caucasian. Sequences were obtained from cord blood. This chain uses TRBV12-3 or TRBV12-4 with TRBJ2-1; perhaps TRBD1 as D (5 bases). The TCR originated in a newborn girl in good health. The CDR3 DNA follows: TGTGCCAGCAGTTTAAAGCAGCTTGGGGCGGCTGTTCTCAATGAGCAGTTCTTC. The encoded protein is CASSLKQLGAAVLNEQFF.